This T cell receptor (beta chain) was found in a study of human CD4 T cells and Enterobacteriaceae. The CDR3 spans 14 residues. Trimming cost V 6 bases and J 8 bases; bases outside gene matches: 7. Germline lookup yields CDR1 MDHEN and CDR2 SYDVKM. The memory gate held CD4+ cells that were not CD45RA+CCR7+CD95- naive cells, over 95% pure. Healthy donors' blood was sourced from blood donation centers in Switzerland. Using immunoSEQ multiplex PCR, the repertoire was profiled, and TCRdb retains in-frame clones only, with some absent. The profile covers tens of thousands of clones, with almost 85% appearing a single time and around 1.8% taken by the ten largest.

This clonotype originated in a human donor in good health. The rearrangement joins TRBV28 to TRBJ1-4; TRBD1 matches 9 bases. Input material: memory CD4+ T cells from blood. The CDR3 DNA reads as TGTGCCAGCAGACCTACAGGGGGCTGGGAAAAACTGTTTTTT. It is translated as CASRPTGGWEKLFF.